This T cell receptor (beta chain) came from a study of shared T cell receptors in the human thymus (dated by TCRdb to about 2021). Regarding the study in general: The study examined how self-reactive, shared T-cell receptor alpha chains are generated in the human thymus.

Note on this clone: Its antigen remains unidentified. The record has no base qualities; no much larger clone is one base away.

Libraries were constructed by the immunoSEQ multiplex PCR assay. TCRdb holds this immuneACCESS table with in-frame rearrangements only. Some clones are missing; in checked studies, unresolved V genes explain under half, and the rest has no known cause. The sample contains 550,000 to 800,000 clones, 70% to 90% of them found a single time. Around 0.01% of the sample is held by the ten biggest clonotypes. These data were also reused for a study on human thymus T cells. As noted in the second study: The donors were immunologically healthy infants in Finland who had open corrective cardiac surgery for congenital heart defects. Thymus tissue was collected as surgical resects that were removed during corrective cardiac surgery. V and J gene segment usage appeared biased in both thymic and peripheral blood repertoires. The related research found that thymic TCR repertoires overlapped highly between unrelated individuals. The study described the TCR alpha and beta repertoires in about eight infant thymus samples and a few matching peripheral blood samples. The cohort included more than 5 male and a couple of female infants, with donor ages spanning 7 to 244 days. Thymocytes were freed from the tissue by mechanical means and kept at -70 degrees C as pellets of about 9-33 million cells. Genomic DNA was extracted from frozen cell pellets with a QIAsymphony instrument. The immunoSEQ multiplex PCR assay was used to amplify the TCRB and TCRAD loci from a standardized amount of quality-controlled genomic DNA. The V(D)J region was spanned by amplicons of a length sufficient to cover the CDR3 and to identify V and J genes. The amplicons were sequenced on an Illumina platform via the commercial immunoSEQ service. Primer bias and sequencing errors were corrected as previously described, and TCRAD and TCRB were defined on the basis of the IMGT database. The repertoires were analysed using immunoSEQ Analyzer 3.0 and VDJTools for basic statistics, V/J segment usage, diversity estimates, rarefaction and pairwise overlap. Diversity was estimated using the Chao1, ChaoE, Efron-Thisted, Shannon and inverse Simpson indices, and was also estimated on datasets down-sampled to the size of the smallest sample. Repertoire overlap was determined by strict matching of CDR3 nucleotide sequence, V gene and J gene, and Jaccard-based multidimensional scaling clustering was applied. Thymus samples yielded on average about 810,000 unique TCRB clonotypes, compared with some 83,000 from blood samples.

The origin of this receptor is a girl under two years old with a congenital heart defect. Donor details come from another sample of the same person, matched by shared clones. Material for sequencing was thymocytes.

The nucleotides are TGTGCCAGCAGTTTAAGTCAAGGGGCCCCCTACGAGCAGTACTTC. This is translated as CASSLSQGAPYEQYF. The rearrangement joined TRBV27 to TRBJ2-7; the D segment could be TRBD1, given 5 matching bases. The CDR3, from cysteine to phenylalanine, totals 15 residues. CDR3 DNA is the only sequence kept; it has 45 bases, read in frame from the first base. V loses 2 bases, J loses 2 bases, and the germline ends lie 13 bases apart. Reading the germline V gene (reference sequence) gives CDR1 MNHEY and CDR2 SMNVEV.